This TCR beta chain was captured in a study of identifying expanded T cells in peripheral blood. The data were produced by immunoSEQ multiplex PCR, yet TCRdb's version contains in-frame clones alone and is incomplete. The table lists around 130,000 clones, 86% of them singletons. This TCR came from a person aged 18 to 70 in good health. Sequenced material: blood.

For the CDR3, the DNA is TGTGCCAGCACTTATTCAGGGGAGGGTCAGCCCCAGCATTTT. It yields the protein CASTYSGEGQPQHF. The chain is built from TRBV19 and TRBJ1-5, with D possibly TRBD1 on 6 matching bases. V shed 9 bases and J shed 6 bases, with 18 bases lying between them. The CDR3 totals 14 residues. Germline V gene sequence: CDR1 LNHDA, CDR2 SQIVND (reference sequence). Drawing the rest from reference TRBV19 and TRBJ1-5, the complete variable domain is DGGITQSPKYLFRKEGQNVTLSCEQNLNHDAMYWYRQDPGQGLRLIYYSQIVNDFQKGDIAEGYSVSREKKESFPLTVTSAQKNPTAFYLCASTYSGEGQPQHFGDGTRLSIL.